This T cell receptor (beta chain) originates from a study of tumor-infiltrating lymphocytes in primary liver carcinoma. Study-wide results and caveats: The 250 largest clones made up significantly more of tumor than blood repertoires (p = 0.039).

With regard to this clonotype: Its antigen is undetermined.

CDR1 SGHAT and CDR2 FQNNGV come from the germline V gene. The CDR3 covers 14 residues. Between the trimmed V and J ends, which lost 1 base and 2 bases, there was a span of 8 bases. Joint extraction of RNA and DNA used roughly 19-31 mg of bulk tissue that was unsorted. Among the patients, all had chronic HBV infection and none had been treated. Each individual tumor supplied samples from five separate regions. cDNA specific to TCR beta was made from around 530 ng of total RNA, with a constant-region primer employed for priming. ARM-PCR, slightly modified, supplied the TCR beta libraries through three nested multiplex PCR rounds. TRBV1-TRBV30 forward primers and a C-beta reverse primer were used in the first two PCR rounds, which each ran for about 10 cycles. Via MiXCR, TCRdb re-called the multiplex PCR reads, giving one row per CDR3 protein. The sample lists almost 55,000 distinct CDR3 sequences; about 68% were seen once.

Sequenced material: liver tumor tissue from sampling region 2. The sample's subset: tumor region T2, inferior pole. The clonotype comes from a man aged 35 to 55 with primary liver carcinoma and hepatitis B virus infection. The chain is built from TRBV11-2 and TRBJ2-5, with D possibly TRBD1 on 6 matching bases. The CDR3 DNA follows: TGTGCCAGCAGCTTAGGGACAGCGCAAGAGACCCAGTACTTC. It specifies CASSLGTAQETQYF.